This TCR beta chain appears in the sequencing data of a study of blood T cell repertoires in COVID-19. Germline-derived CDR1 and CDR2 are KGHSH and LQKENI. CDR3 length: 14 amino acids. Unmatched junction bases numbered 3, after V lost 2 bases and J lost 7 bases. Produced via immunoSEQ multiplex PCR; TCRdb's table is partial and in-frame only. This sample has 310,000 or so clones, with 85% to 90% found just once. The sequencing input was PBMCs or T cells enriched from blood (not recorded which). This receptor was taken from a young woman who had recovered from COVID-19. The chain is built from TRBV18 and TRBJ1-2; 11 bases agree with TRBD1. The CDR3 sequence: CASSPGTGGAGYTF. Written as DNA, the CDR3 is TGTGCCAGCTCACCAGGGACAGGGGGGGCTGGCTACACCTTC.